This note documents a single T cell receptor (beta chain) sequence. The sample belongs to a study of monozygotic twins with inflammatory bowel disease. TCRdb processed the 5' RACE reads again and assigns one entry to each CDR3 protein, with no DNA. The table lists more than 110,000 distinct CDR3 sequences, with 0.95% to 1.5% in the top ten. CDR3 length: 16 residues. In germline, CDR1 is SGHKS, CDR2 YYEKEE (reference sequence). What was sequenced was blood. The clonotype comes from a human donor with ulcerative colitis or Crohn's disease, or a healthy co-twin of an affected twin (not recorded which). The V and J genes are TRBV5-5 and TRBJ1-5. The CDR3 here is CASSLFPQQSNQPQHF.